These 14 T cell receptor beta chains originate from one sample sequenced in a study of tumor and adjacent non-tumor tissue in lung cancer. The library came from three nested PCR rounds adapted from ARM-PCR protocols. TCRdb re-derived calls from the multiplex PCR reads in MiXCR, one entry per CDR3 protein. Altogether around 99,000 distinct CDR3 sequences are present, approximately 71% being singletons, with the ten largest covering 37%. RNA was extracted from bulk tissue without any cell sorting. Input material: lung tumor tissue. The receptors were gathered from a woman aged 55-75 years with non-small cell lung cancer.

This clonotype has ten or more counts. The chain carries TRBV7-8 and TRBJ1-2; possible D gene TRBD1, 6 bases. This CDR3 is built from 18 residues. V lost 2 bases, J lost 8 bases, and 27 bases lay in between. In germline, CDR1 is SGHVS, CDR2 FQNEAQ. CDR3 DNA: TGTGCCAGCAGCTTATCGGGGCTAAGGACAGCCCCATACAGGGGCTACACCTTC. Its protein product is CASSLSGLRTAPYRGYTF. The variable domain in full, with the rest retrieved from reference TRBV7-8 and TRBJ1-2, is GAGVSQSPRYKVAKRGQDVALRCDPISGHVSLFWYQQALGQGPEFLTYFQNEAQLDKSGLPSDRFFAERPEGSVSTLKIQRTQQEDSAVYLCASSLSGLRTAPYRGYTFGSGTRLTVV.

The chain joins TRBV19 to TRBJ2-7; no definite D call. V gave up 3 bases and J gave up 3 bases, with 9 bases separating them. CDR1 and CDR2 (germline): LNHDA, SQIVND (reference sequence). This CDR3 has 13 residues. The CDR3 loop reads CASSMGNYYEQYF. Here the CDR3 DNA reads TGTGCCAGTAGTATGGGTAACTACTACGAGCAGTACTTC.

A note on this clonotype: It is likely a read error, because the conserved phenylalanine at the end of the CDR3 is missing. V usage is TRBV20-1 and J usage is TRBJ2-1; no firm D call. CDR3 length equals 14 residues. Germline values: CDR1 DFQATT, CDR2 SNEGSKA (reference sequence). Trimming removed 3 bases from V and 5 bases from J, with 14 bases in between. Here the CDR3 reads CSASPQVNHNEQFS. CDR3 bases: TGCAGTGCTAGTCCCCAGGTGAATCACAATGAGCAGTTCTCA.

Turning to this clonotype: A read error may explain this, as a much larger clone is one base away. This chain joins TRBV30 and TRBJ1-2; tentative D call: TRBD1 (6 bases). The CDR3 length is 15 residues. Germline V gene lookup returns CDR1 GTSNPN and CDR2 SVGIG (reference sequence). Deletions cut 0 bases from V and 3 bases from J, with 14 bases between. CDR3 DNA: TGTGCCTGGAGTGTAAGGGGGGTGCAAGACTATGGCTACACCTTC. This gives the protein CAWSVRGVQDYGYTF.

In the case of this clonotype: This is likely a read error, given that the CDR3 carries no conserved phenylalanine or tryptophan at its end. The chain joins TRBV28 to TRBJ1-4, with 10 bases that match TRBD1. The CDR3 is made up of 15 amino acids. Germline CDR1 MDHEN, CDR2 SYDVKM. The V gene end was trimmed by 2 bases and the J gene end by 4 bases; junction bases not matched to a gene: 1. The CDR3 region is CASSLGQGVNEKLFS. The DNA for the CDR3 is TGTGCCAGCAGTTTAGGACAGGGGGTTAATGAAAAACTGTTTTCT.

Points on this clonotype: The junction and the germline gene differ at one end; a read error may be behind it. This chain links TRBV28 with TRBJ1-5; D is unclear. The CDR3 is 15 amino acids. Germline CDR1 MDHEN, CDR2 SYDVKM. DNA for the CDR3: TGTGCCAGCAGTTTACCGGACGGGGTGTATCAGTCCCAGCATTTT. It is translated as CASSLPDGVYQSQHF.

V is TRBV11-3 and J is TRBJ2-7; TRBD2 is a possible D gene (5 bases). This CDR3 has 14 residues. Per germline, CDR1 SGHNT and CDR2 YENEEA. Trimming cost V 6 bases and J 4 bases, with 16 bases left between them. The CDR3 loop reads CASRLDTGTYEQYF. The DNA of the CDR3 is TGTGCCAGCAGATTGGATACGGGAACATACGAGCAGTACTTC.

This clonotype was recorded a few times. Being one base from a much bigger clone, this may be a read error. This chain connects TRBV4-3 to TRBJ2-1; 11 positions agree with TRBD2. Looked up from germline, CDR1 is LGHNA and CDR2 is YSLEER. The CDR3 contains 17 residues. CDR3 residues: CVSSPTKLAGDYNEQFF. CDR3 bases: TGCGTCAGCAGTCCGACGAAACTAGCGGGGGACTACAATGAGCAGTTCTTC.

As concerns this clonotype: A much bigger clone sits one base away, suggesting this may be a read error. V usage is TRBV6-6 and J usage is TRBJ2-7; maybe TRBD1 (6 bases). CDR3 size: 15 residues. Trimming removed 8 bases from V and 1 base from J, with 18 bases in between. The germline V gene encodes CDR1 MNHNY and CDR2 SVGAGI (reference sequence). CDR3: CASGERGRGSYEQYF. The CDR3 bases are TGTGCCAGCGGGGAAAGGGGGAGAGGGTCCTACGAGCAGTACTTC.

The CDR3 here is CVCSFASQGETQYF. DNA of the CDR3: TGTGTCTGCAGTTTTGCGTCTCAGGGCGAGACCCAGTACTTC. The chain employs TRBV28 and TRBJ2-5; D perhaps matches TRBD1 (5 bases). Germline V gives CDR1 MDHEN, CDR2 SYDVKM. The CDR3 spans 14 residues.

The chain is built from TRBV12-3 or TRBV12-4 and TRBJ2-7; D possibly corresponds to TRBD1 (5 bases). This CDR3 comprises 13 residues. The CDR3: CVSSLGALYEQYF. In DNA form, the CDR3 reads TGTGTCAGTAGTTTAGGGGCCTTATACGAGCAGTACTTC.

To note about this clonotype: This is likely a read error, given that the CDR3 carries no conserved phenylalanine or tryptophan at its end. This chain joins TRBV28 and TRBJ2-7; 8 bases are shared with TRBD1. Losses at the gene ends were 6 bases for V and 2 bases for J; bases not matched to a gene: 6. CDR3 size: 14 residues. CDR1 and CDR2 from the germline V gene are MDHEN and SYDVKM. The CDR3 DNA sequence: TGTGCCAGCAGCACCTCGACAGGGGCCTACGAGCAGTACTCC. It codes for CASSTSTGAYEQYS.

This clonotype was detected only a few times. V and J are TRBV11-2 and TRBJ1-6; D is unclear. Germline loops: CDR1 SGHAT, CDR2 FQNNGV. CDR3 size: 14 residues. The CDR3 loop is CASNLEASNSPLHF. The CDR3 DNA reads TGTGCTAGTAACTTAGAAGCAAGTAATTCACCCCTCCACTTT.

This clonotype was observed a single time. At one of its ends the junction is not consistent with the germline gene, which may arise from a read error. The chain uses TRBV11-3 and TRBJ2-6; the D is unclear. Germline assignment: CDR1 SGHNT and CDR2 YENEEA. The CDR3 consists of 15 residues. The CDR3 bases are TGTGCCAGCAGCGAAGTCACTCCTGGGGTCAACATCCTGACTTTC. It yields the protein CASSEVTPGVNILTF. Based on the CDR3 plus reference TRBV11-3 and TRBJ2-6, the full variable domain is EAGVVQSPRYKIIEKKQPVAFWCNPISGHNTLYWYLQNLGQGPELLIRYENEEAVDDSQLPKDRFSAERLKGVDSTLKIQPAELGDSAVYLCASSEVTPGVNILTFGAGSRLTVL.